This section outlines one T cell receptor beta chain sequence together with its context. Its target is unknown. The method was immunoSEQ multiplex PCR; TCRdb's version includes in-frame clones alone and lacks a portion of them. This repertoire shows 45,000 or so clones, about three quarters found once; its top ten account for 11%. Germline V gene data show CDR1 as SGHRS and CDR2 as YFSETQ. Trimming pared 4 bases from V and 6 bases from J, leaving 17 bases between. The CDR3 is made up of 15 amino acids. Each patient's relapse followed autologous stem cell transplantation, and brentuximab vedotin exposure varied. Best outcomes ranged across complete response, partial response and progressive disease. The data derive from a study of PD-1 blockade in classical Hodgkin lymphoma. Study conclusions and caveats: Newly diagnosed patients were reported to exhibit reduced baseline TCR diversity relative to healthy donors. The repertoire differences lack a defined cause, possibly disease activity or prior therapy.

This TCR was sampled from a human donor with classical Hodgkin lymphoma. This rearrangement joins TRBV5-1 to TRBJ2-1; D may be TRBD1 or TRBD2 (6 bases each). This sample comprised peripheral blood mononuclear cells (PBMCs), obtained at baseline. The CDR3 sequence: CASSEEGGRTNEQFF. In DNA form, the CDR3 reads TGCGCCAGCAGCGAGGAGGGGGGTCGGACCAATGAGCAGTTCTTC.